A single sample is the source of the 19 T cell receptor beta chains below, sequenced in a study of blood T cell repertoires in COVID-19. Generated by immunoSEQ multiplex PCR, the TCRdb table keeps only in-frame clones and is missing some. Of roughly 110,000 clones in the sample, roughly 90% were seen once. Source material: peripheral blood. The receptors originated from a man aged 35 to 55 with active or convalescent COVID-19.

This chain links TRBV18 with TRBJ2-7; D perhaps matches TRBD1 (6 bases). Per germline, CDR1 KGHSH and CDR2 LQKENI. This CDR3 contains 14 residues. V was shortened by 4 bases and J by 2 bases, with 12 bases between the two germline ends. CDR3 DNA: TGTGCCAGCTCACGACAGGAGTTTCCCTACGAGCAGTACTTC. Translated: CASSRQEFPYEQYF.

The gene calls are TRBV7-2 and TRBJ2-1, with D maybe TRBD2 (5 bases). This CDR3 has 18 amino acids. The V gene's germline CDR1 is SGHTA and CDR2 FQGNSA. The V and J ends lost 4 bases and 6 bases respectively, with 25 bases between them. CDR3 residues: CASSSTGVYGMGSNEQFF. CDR3 coding DNA: TGTGCCAGCAGCTCAACCGGGGTTTACGGGATGGGGAGCAATGAGCAGTTCTTC.

The chain combines TRBV12-2 with TRBJ1-2; no DNA check was done on the table's D call, TRBD1. TRBV12-2 is reported as a pseudogene. This CDR3 spans 12 amino acids. CDR3 sequence (DNA): TGTGCAAGTCGCCGAATAGACAGGAGCTACACCTTC. Translation gives CASRRIDRSYTF.

The chain uses TRBV19 and TRBJ2-1; 7 bases line up with TRBD1. V gave up 7 bases and J gave up 4 bases; unmatched junction bases: 13. Looked up from germline, CDR1 is LNHDA and CDR2 is SQIVND (reference sequence). The CDR3 extends over 16 amino acids. The CDR3, as DNA: TGTGCCAGTACCCCCCAGGGGGAGATCGGATACAATGAGCAGTTCTTC. The encoded protein is CASTPQGEIGYNEQFF.

This sequence joins TRBV27 and TRBJ2-3, with 8 bases identical to TRBD2. CDR1 is MNHEY, CDR2 SMNVEV, per germline (reference sequence). Unmatched junction bases numbered 16, after V lost 6 bases and J lost 8 bases. The CDR3 consists of 16 residues. Written as DNA, the CDR3 is TGTGCCAGCAGGCCTTCAGCGGGAGTCGCCGTGGGTACGCAGTATTTT. Translating gives CASRPSAGVAVGTQYF.

The chain recombines TRBV19 with TRBJ1-6; 10 positions agree with TRBD1. Trimming removed 8 bases from V and 10 bases from J; junction bases left unmatched: 5. The V gene's germline CDR1 is LNHDA and CDR2 SQIVND (reference sequence). The CDR3 is 13 residues long. Here the CDR3 DNA reads TGTGCCAGTTGCCGGGACAGGGGATCACCCCTCCACTTT. It specifies CASCRDRGSPLHF.

The chain is built from TRBV9 and TRBJ1-2, with 8 positions matching TRBD1. Germline CDR1 and CDR2: SGDLS and YYNGEE. Unmatched junction bases numbered 8, after V lost 3 bases and J lost 7 bases. This CDR3 comprises 14 residues. The CDR3: CASSARDRISGYTF. The CDR3 DNA reads TGTGCCAGCAGCGCCCGGGACAGGATCTCTGGCTACACCTTC.

This chain links TRBV28 with TRBJ2-3; TRBD1 matches 9 bases. The germline V gene has CDR1 MDHEN and CDR2 SYDVKM. V lost 3 bases and J lost 4; bases outside the gene matches: 11. The CDR3 sequence is 17 residues long. This chain's CDR3 is CASSFSYRGRRADTQYF. CDR3 DNA sequence: TGTGCCAGCAGTTTTTCTTACAGGGGGCGTCGGGCAGATACGCAGTATTTT.

This chain links TRBV28 with TRBJ1-4; D is uncertain. CDR1 and CDR2 from the germline V gene are MDHEN and SYDVKM. The CDR3 sequence is 14 residues long. V was pared by 3 bases and J by 8 bases, with 13 bases between. The CDR3 DNA sequence: TGTGCCAGCAGTTTTTCCCGTCGCGGAGAAAAACTGTTTTTT. This gives the protein CASSFSRRGEKLFF. Filled out from reference TRBV28 and TRBJ1-4, the complete variable domain reads DVKVTQSSRYLVKRTGEKVFLECVQDMDHENMFWYRQDPGLGLRLIYFSYDVKMKEKGDIPEGYSVSREKKERFSLILESASTNQTSMYLCASSFSRRGEKLFFGSGTQLSVL.

The chain carries TRBV5-1 and TRBJ2-5, with 15 bases lining up with TRBD2. The ends lost 3 bases at V and 2 bases at J; junction bases unmatched: 5. The CDR3 is 17 amino acids. Per germline, CDR1 SGHRS and CDR2 YFSETQ. The DNA of the CDR3 is TGCGCCAGCAGCTGGGGGACTAGCGGGAGGAGACAAGAGACCCAGTACTTC. Amino acids: CASSWGTSGRRQETQYF.

The V gene is TRBV6-6, the J gene TRBJ2-3, with 11 positions matching TRBD1. The CDR3 covers 15 residues. The trim removed 5 bases at V and 1 base at J, leaving 2 bases unmatched. CDR1 MNHNY and CDR2 SVGAGI come from the germline V gene (reference sequence). The CDR3 reads CASSPGQGGTDTQYF. CDR3 bases: TGTGCCAGCAGTCCGGGACAGGGGGGCACAGATACGCAGTATTTT.

CDR3 residues: CASSKLTDCSYEQYF. DNA of the CDR3: TGTGCCAGCAGCAAACTCACAGATTGTAGTTACGAGCAGTACTTC. The rearrangement uses TRBV21-1 and TRBJ2-7; the table's D gene call, TRBD1, was not cross checked with the DNA. TRBV21-1 is deemed a pseudogene. The CDR3 covers 15 residues.

The rearrangement links TRBV5-5 to TRBJ1-1, with 8 bases lining up with TRBD1. V lost 4 bases and J lost 5; bases outside the gene matches: 7. Germline V CDR1 and CDR2: SGHKS, YYEKEE (reference sequence). The CDR3 covers 14 residues. This chain's CDR3 is CASSRTGMLTEAFF. The CDR3 coding sequence is TGTGCCAGCAGCCGGACAGGGATGTTGACTGAAGCTTTCTTT.

This rearrangement joins TRBV6-5 to TRBJ1-5; tentative D call: TRBD1 (5 bases). V was pared by 0 bases and J by 6 bases, with 12 bases between. The CDR3 is made up of 15 amino acids. CDR1 MNHEY and CDR2 SVGAGI come from the germline V gene. The CDR3 DNA follows: TGTGCCAGCAGTTACTCGTACACCGGGGGTCAGCCCCAGCATTTT. It encodes CASSYSYTGGQPQHF.

This rearrangement joins TRBV6-5 to TRBJ1-5, with D possibly being TRBD1 (5 bases). Trimming removed 2 bases at V and 4 bases at J, with 9 bases between. In germline, CDR1 is MNHEY, CDR2 SVGAGI. This CDR3 has 14 amino acids. The CDR3 is CASSYGAGNQPQHF. CDR3 coding DNA: TGTGCCAGCAGTTACGGGGCAGGTAATCAGCCCCAGCATTTT.

The gene calls are TRBV30 and TRBJ1-2; no definite D call. V was trimmed by 2 bases and J by 8 bases, leaving 15 bases between them. Germline V gene lookup returns CDR1 GTSNPN and CDR2 SVGIG (reference sequence). This CDR3 comprises 13 residues. CDR3 in DNA: TGTGCCTGGAGTTCCTCAGGACTTCTAGGCTACACCTTC. This gives the protein CAWSSSGLLGYTF. Supplemented by reference TRBV30 and TRBJ1-2, the full variable domain reads SQTIHQWPATLVQPVGSPLSLECTVEGTSNPNLYWYRQAAGRGLQLLFYSVGIGQISSEVPQNLSASRPQDRQFILSSKKLLLSDSGFYLCAWSSSGLLGYTFGSGTRLTVV.

V is TRBV27 and J is TRBJ1-5; TRBD1 is a possible D gene (5 bases). In germline, CDR1 is MNHEY, CDR2 SMNVEV (reference sequence). V shed 6 bases and J shed 2 bases, with 20 bases lying between them. This CDR3 is 17 amino acids long. DNA for the CDR3: TGTGCCAGCAGACCTTTAACCGGGGGAATCGGCAATCAGCCCCAGCATTTT. Translating it yields CASRPLTGGIGNQPQHF.

The rearrangement uses TRBV7-2 and TRBJ2-7; no reliable D call. Trimming shortened V by 4 bases and J by 0 bases, and 7 bases separated the two germline ends. Germline V gene sequence: CDR1 SGHTA, CDR2 FQGNSA. The CDR3 has 13 residues. The CDR3 bases are TGTGCCAGCAGCTCCCCCTACTCCTACGAGCAGTACTTC. It encodes CASSSPYSYEQYF.

In DNA form, the CDR3 reads TGTGCCAGTAGTATGGAGGACAGGGGTCCCTACGAGCAGTACTTC. This codes for CASSMEDRGPYEQYF. The chain is built from TRBV19 and TRBJ2-7; 9 positions match TRBD1. Unmatched junction bases numbered 5, after V lost 3 bases and J lost 2 bases. The V gene's germline CDR1 is LNHDA and CDR2 SQIVND (reference sequence). The CDR3 contains 15 residues.